This passage covers 29 T cell receptor beta chains from one sample sequenced in a study of response to subunit inactivated influenza vaccine. Via MiXCR, TCRdb re-called the RT-PCR reads, giving one row per CDR3 protein. The table includes fewer than 750,000 distinct CDR3 sequences, 11% to 15% detected once. The material sequenced was PBMCs from blood, taken 11 to 12 days after vaccination. The receptor set was obtained from a man in his fifties who received an inactivated influenza vaccine.

This clonotype appeared a few times. This rearrangement joins TRBV20-1 to TRBJ2-1, with 8 bases identical to TRBD2. The CDR3 is 11 residues long. The germline CDR1 and CDR2 sequences are DFQATT and SNEGSKA (reference sequence). Trimming cost V 3 bases and J 10 bases; bases outside gene matches: 2. Here the CDR3 DNA reads TGCAGTGCTAGTATAGCGGGAGAGCAGTTCTTC. Protein product: CSASIAGEQFF.

This clonotype was seen a handful of times. The chain carries TRBV20-1 and TRBJ1-1; 7 bases fit TRBD1. The CDR3 length is 14 residues. Per germline, CDR1 DFQATT and CDR2 SNEGSKA (reference sequence). J was trimmed by 1 base and V by 3 bases; bases with no gene match: 5. The CDR3 loop reads CSASKGAGNTEAFF. The CDR3 DNA reads TGCAGTGCTAGTAAGGGGGCTGGGAACACTGAAGCTTTCTTT.

Comment on this clonotype: Its ends do not fully match the called genes, so a read error is possible. The CDR3: CASSYGGQGYEQDF. CDR3 coding DNA: TGTGCCAGCAGTTACGGTGGGCAGGGTTACGAGCAGGACTTC. The chain is built from TRBV6-2 or TRBV6-3 and TRBJ2-7; D may be TRBD1 (5 bases). CDR3 size: 14 residues. Germline CDR1 reads MNHEY; CDR2 reads SVGEGT.

The chain couples TRBV5-1 to TRBJ1-1; TRBD1 matches at 7 bases. The CDR3 spans 15 residues. V dropped 1 base and J dropped 1; count of bases not matched to a gene: 4. Looked up from germline, CDR1 is SGHRS and CDR2 is YFSETQ. CDR3 nucleotides: TGCGCCAGCAGCTTGCACAGGGGCCCGAACACTGAAGCTTTCTTT. Translated, it gives CASSLHRGPNTEAFF.

The chain links TRBV18 to TRBJ2-7, with D unresolved. Between the trimmed V and J ends, which lost 2 bases and 4 bases, there was a span of 9 bases. This CDR3 spans 13 amino acids. Per the germline V gene, CDR1 is KGHSH and CDR2 is LQKENI. The CDR3 coding sequence is TGTGCCAGCTCACCAAACGCGGTTTACGAGCAGTACTTC. This gives the protein CASSPNAVYEQYF. Looking up the rest from reference TRBV18 and TRBJ2-7 gives the full variable domain: NAGVMQNPRHLVRRRGQEARLRCSPMKGHSHVYWYRQLPEEGLKFMVYLQKENIIDESGMPKERFSAEFPKEGPSILRIQQVVRGDSAAYFCASSPNAVYEQYFGPGTRLTVT.

The rearrangement joins TRBV9 to TRBJ1-1; tentatively, D is TRBD1 (5 bases). Per the germline V gene, CDR1 is SGDLS and CDR2 is YYNGEE. The CDR3 contains 18 residues. The V end lost 0 bases, the J end lost 0 bases, and 18 bases lay between the germline ends. DNA for the CDR3: TGTGCCAGCAGCGTAGCTACATTTCAGGGTTCGATGAACACTGAAGCTTTCTTT. Translation gives CASSVATFQGSMNTEAFF.

This chain links TRBV7-6 with TRBJ2-7; D is perhaps TRBD2 (6 bases). The V and J ends lost 5 bases and 0 bases respectively, with 20 bases between them. Looked up from germline, CDR1 is SGHVS and CDR2 is FNYEAQ. The CDR3 is 17 residues long. CDR3 coding DNA: TGTGCCAGCAGCCCGCGGCGGGGTCCTTTAAACTCCTACGAGCAGTACTTC. This sequence encodes CASSPRRGPLNSYEQYF.

This clonotype was found a few times. This chain uses TRBV7-2 with TRBJ2-7; D ambiguous. This CDR3 region has 13 residues. V lost 6 bases and J 0 bases, leaving 9 bases between the germline ends. CDR1 and CDR2 from the germline V gene are SGHTA and FQGNSA. In nucleotides, the CDR3 is TGTGCCAGCAGGCCGGCGACCTCCTACGAGCAGTACTTC. Amino acid sequence: CASRPATSYEQYF. The entire variable domain, with the rest obtained from reference TRBV7-2 and TRBJ2-7, is as follows: GAGVSQSPSNKVTEKGKDVELRCDPISGHTALYWYRQSLGQGLEFLIYFQGNSAPDKSGLPSDRFSAERTGGSVSTLTIQRTQQEDSAVYLCASRPATSYEQYFGPGTRLTVT.

This clonotype was observed a few times. V gene TRBV20-1 combines with J gene TRBJ2-5; D remains unclear. V gave up 4 bases and J gave up 7 bases, with 13 bases separating them. The germline V gene encodes CDR1 DFQATT and CDR2 SNEGSKA (reference sequence). This CDR3 is built from 12 residues. In DNA, the CDR3 is TGCAGTGCTATTCAGTGGGTTGCGACCCAGTACTTC. Protein product: CSAIQWVATQYF.

This clonotype was seen a handful of times. This rearrangement joins TRBV20-1 to TRBJ2-3; maybe TRBD2 (6 bases). Germline-derived CDR1 and CDR2 are DFQATT and SNEGSKA (reference sequence). The CDR3 spans 16 residues. V lost 0 bases and J 0 bases, leaving 13 bases between the germline ends. The CDR3 DNA follows: TGCAGTGCTAGAGATTGGCTAGCGAGTAGCACAGATACGCAGTATTTT. It specifies CSARDWLASSTDTQYF.

This chain uses TRBV5-6 with TRBJ1-2; D is uncertain. The CDR3 runs to 11 residues. V was trimmed by 2 bases and J by 11 bases, leaving 10 bases between them. The germline V gene has CDR1 SGHDT and CDR2 YYEEEE. CDR3 sequence: CASSLSTMYTF. Here the CDR3 DNA reads TGTGCCAGCAGCTTATCCACTATGTACACCTTC.

This clonotype was recorded a few times. The CDR3 DNA reads as TGTGCCAGTAGTATGGGACAGAGCAATCAGCCCCAGCATTTT. Amino acids: CASSMGQSNQPQHF. The chain couples TRBV19 to TRBJ1-5, with 7 bases identical to TRBD1. The CDR3 has 14 amino acids. J lost 1 base, V lost 3 bases, and 0 bases had no gene match. Germline CDR1 LNHDA, CDR2 SQIVND (reference sequence).

This clonotype was detected ten times or more. This chain uses TRBV2 with TRBJ2-7; TRBD1 matches at 10 bases. Germline CDR1 is SNHLY and CDR2 is FYNNEI. V was pared by 7 bases and J by 5 bases, with 5 bases of the junction left unmatched. The CDR3 runs 13 residues. Here the CDR3 reads CASKRDRGHEQYF. The CDR3 bases are TGTGCCAGCAAGCGGGACAGGGGTCACGAGCAGTACTTC.

The V gene is TRBV18, the J gene TRBJ2-5; D call uncertain. Per the germline V gene, CDR1 is KGHSH and CDR2 is LQKENI. V lost 4 bases and J 0 bases, leaving 12 bases between the germline ends. The CDR3 runs 15 residues. This chain's CDR3 is CASSRSWANQETQYF. The CDR3 DNA follows: TGTGCCAGCTCACGGTCTTGGGCCAACCAAGAGACCCAGTACTTC.

In this sample, this clonotype turned up a few times. The chain has TRBV2 and TRBJ1-4, with 11 bases lining up with TRBD1. J gave up 10 bases and V 6 bases, and 10 bases lay outside the gene matches. CDR1 and CDR2 from the germline V gene are SNHLY and FYNNEI. The CDR3 covers 15 residues. This CDR3 is CASSAQGQGAGKLFF. The CDR3 DNA follows: TGTGCCAGCAGCGCGCAAGGACAGGGGGCAGGAAAACTGTTTTTT.

The chain carries TRBV12-3 or TRBV12-4 and TRBJ2-7, with TRBD1 as a possible D gene (6 bases). Trimming shortened V by 2 bases and J by 5 bases, and 13 bases separated the two germline ends. The CDR3 has 14 amino acids. CDR3 nucleotide sequence: TGTGCCAGCAGTTTAAGGACAGTAGGAAACGAGCAGTACTTC. Translated, it gives CASSLRTVGNEQYF.

The rearrangement links TRBV6-5 to TRBJ2-1, with a weak D call TRBD1 (5 bases). Trimming removed 6 bases from V and 8 bases from J, with 11 bases in between. Germline V gene lookup returns CDR1 MNHEY and CDR2 SVGAGI. The CDR3 contains 12 residues. The CDR3 reads CASSRQGDEQFF. In DNA form, the CDR3 reads TGTGCCAGCAGCCGTCAAGGGGATGAGCAGTTCTTC.

There are a few counts of this clonotype. The rearrangement joins TRBV20-1 to TRBJ1-2, with no clear D. The CDR3 covers 13 residues. In germline, CDR1 is DFQATT, CDR2 SNEGSKA (reference sequence). V was pared by 5 bases and J by 6 bases, with 16 bases between. CDR3: CSALPSGLDGYTF. For the CDR3, the DNA is TGCAGTGCTTTGCCCAGTGGTCTGGATGGCTACACCTTC.

This clonotype was recorded many times. This sequence joins TRBV10-3 and TRBJ2-3; TRBD2 matches 8 bases. This CDR3 is 16 amino acids long. The germline CDR1 and CDR2 sequences are ENHRY and SYGVKD. Germline trimming cut 2 bases from V and 1 base from J; bases unmatched to any gene: 5. The CDR3 coding sequence is TGTGCCATCAGTGAGGGGTTGACTAGCGGCACAGATACGCAGTATTTT. Its translation: CAISEGLTSGTDTQYF.

This clonotype was found a few times. The chain uses TRBV10-3 and TRBJ2-5; 9 nucleotides line up with TRBD2. Germline V CDR1 and CDR2: ENHRY, SYGVKD. This CDR3 has 16 amino acids. The trim removed 3 bases at V and 0 bases at J, leaving 5 bases unmatched. CDR3 nucleotide sequence: TGTGCCATCAGTGAAAGGACTAGCGACTACCAAGAGACCCAGTACTTC. Its translation: CAISERTSDYQETQYF.

Only a few counts were recorded for this clonotype. The V and J genes are TRBV6-2 or TRBV6-3 and TRBJ1-6, with a tentative D call TRBD1 (6 bases). CDR1 and CDR2 from the germline V gene are MNHEY and SVGEGT. Trimming cost V 8 bases and J 8 bases, with 13 bases left between them. The CDR3 consists of 13 residues. The CDR3 loop is CASLDSQYSPLHF. CDR3 nucleotides: TGTGCCAGCTTGGACAGCCAATATTCACCCCTCCACTTT.

The chain is built from TRBV6-5 and TRBJ1-6; D perhaps matches TRBD1 (6 bases). Germline-derived CDR1 and CDR2 are MNHEY and SVGAGI. The CDR3 totals 14 residues. V dropped 2 bases and J dropped 8 bases, with 10 bases sitting between them. The CDR3 nucleotides read TGTGCCAGCAGTTACCAGGGGCCGGATTCACCCCTCCACTTT. It yields the protein CASSYQGPDSPLHF.

There are many counts of this clonotype. This chain connects TRBV20-1 to TRBJ2-1; 7 nucleotides align to TRBD2. The V and J ends lost 0 bases and 2 bases, in that order; junction bases with no gene match: 4. CDR1 DFQATT and CDR2 SNEGSKA come from the germline V gene (reference sequence). The CDR3 contains 15 residues. The CDR3: CSARESSGTYNEQFF. The CDR3 DNA is TGCAGTGCTAGAGAGTCAAGCGGGACCTACAATGAGCAGTTCTTC.

This clonotype came up a few times. The chain uses TRBV2 and TRBJ2-1; 7 bases are a match to TRBD1. CDR1 and CDR2 from the germline V gene are SNHLY and FYNNEI. V gave up 6 bases and J gave up 0 bases; unmatched junction bases: 5. The length of the CDR3 is 15 residues. The CDR3 is CASSGGQVSYNEQFF. For the CDR3, the DNA is TGTGCCAGCAGCGGAGGACAGGTCTCCTACAATGAGCAGTTCTTC.

J is TRBJ2-3 and V is TRBV11-1; D may be TRBD1 or TRBD2 (5 bases each). V was clipped by 3 bases and J by 5 bases, with 12 bases between them. Germline V gene data show CDR1 as SGHAT and CDR2 as FQDESV (reference sequence). The CDR3 totals 14 residues. The CDR3 region has the DNA TGTGCCAGCAGCTTCCGGGGCGCGGGAGATACGCAGTATTTT. Translated, it gives CASSFRGAGDTQYF.

The V gene is TRBV7-3, the J gene TRBJ1-1, with D unclear. The CDR3 runs to 15 residues. V was shortened by 0 bases and J by 4 bases, with 12 bases between the two germline ends. Germline values: CDR1 SGHTA, CDR2 FQGTGA. Here the CDR3 DNA reads TGTGCCAGCAGCTTAACGGGGAGTTGGGGCACTGAAGCTTTCTTT. Protein sequence: CASSLTGSWGTEAFF. Based on the CDR3 plus reference TRBV7-3 and TRBJ1-1, the full variable domain is GAGVSQTPSNKVTEKGKYVELRCDPISGHTALYWYRQSLGQGPEFLIYFQGTGAADDSGLPNDRFFAVRPEGSVSTLKIQRTERGDSAVYLCASSLTGSWGTEAFFGQGTRLTVV.

The V and J genes are TRBV6-1 and TRBJ2-2; TRBD1 agrees at 9 bases. The CDR3 sequence is 20 residues long. V gave up 5 bases and J gave up 5 bases; unmatched junction bases: 21. Germline V gene sequence: CDR1 MNHNS, CDR2 SASEGT. This chain's CDR3 is CASSKDRTGARLGQTGELFF. CDR3 nucleotides: TGTGCCAGCAGTAAAGACAGGACAGGGGCTCGATTGGGGCAAACCGGGGAGCTGTTTTTT.

This clonotype was seen a handful of times. This sequence joins TRBV4-3 and TRBJ2-7; perhaps TRBD1 as D (5 bases). Deletions cut 1 base from V and 6 bases from J, with 19 bases between. The CDR3 has 16 amino acids. Germline V lookup: CDR1 LGHNA, CDR2 YSLEER. The CDR3 DNA is TGCGCCAGCAGCCAAGTCTTTCAGGGCCCTCCGGTCGAGCAGTACTTC. Its protein is CASSQVFQGPPVEQYF.

The chain joins TRBV12-3 or TRBV12-4 to TRBJ2-1; D is uncertain. CDR3 size: 12 residues. V was clipped by 6 bases and J by 5 bases, with 8 bases between them. The chain's CDR3 is CASRPENNEQFF. Here the CDR3 DNA reads TGTGCCAGCAGGCCGGAGAACAATGAGCAGTTCTTC.